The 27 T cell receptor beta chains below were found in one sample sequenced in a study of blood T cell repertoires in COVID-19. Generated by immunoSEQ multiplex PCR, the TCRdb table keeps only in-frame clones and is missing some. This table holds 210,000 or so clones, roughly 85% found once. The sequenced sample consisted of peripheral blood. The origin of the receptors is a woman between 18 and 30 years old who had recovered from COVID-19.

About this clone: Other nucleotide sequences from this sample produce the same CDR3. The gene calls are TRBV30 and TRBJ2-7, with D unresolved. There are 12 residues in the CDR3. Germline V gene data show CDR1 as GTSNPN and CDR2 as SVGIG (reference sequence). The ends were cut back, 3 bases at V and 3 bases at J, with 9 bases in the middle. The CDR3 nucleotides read TGTGCCTGGAGGCCCTACTTCTACGAGCAGTACTTC. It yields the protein CAWRPYFYEQYF.

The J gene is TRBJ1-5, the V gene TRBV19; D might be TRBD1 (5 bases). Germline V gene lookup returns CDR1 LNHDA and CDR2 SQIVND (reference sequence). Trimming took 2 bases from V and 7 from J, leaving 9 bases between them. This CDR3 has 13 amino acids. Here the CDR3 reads CASSIWGRQPQHF. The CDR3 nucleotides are TGTGCCAGTAGTATATGGGGGAGGCAGCCCCAGCATTTT.

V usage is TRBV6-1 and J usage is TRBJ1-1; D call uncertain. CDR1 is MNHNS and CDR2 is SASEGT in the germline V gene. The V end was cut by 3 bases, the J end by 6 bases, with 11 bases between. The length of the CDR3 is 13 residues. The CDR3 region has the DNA TGTGCCAGCAGTGAGTACAGATTGGCTGAAGCTTTCTTT. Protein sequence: CASSEYRLAEAFF.

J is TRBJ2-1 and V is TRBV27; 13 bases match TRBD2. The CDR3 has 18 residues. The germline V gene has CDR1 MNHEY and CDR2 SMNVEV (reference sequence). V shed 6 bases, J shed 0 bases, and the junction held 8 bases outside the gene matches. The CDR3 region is CASRLTSGRPSSYNEQFF. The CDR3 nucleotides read TGTGCCAGCAGACTGACTAGCGGGAGGCCGAGCTCCTACAATGAGCAGTTCTTC.

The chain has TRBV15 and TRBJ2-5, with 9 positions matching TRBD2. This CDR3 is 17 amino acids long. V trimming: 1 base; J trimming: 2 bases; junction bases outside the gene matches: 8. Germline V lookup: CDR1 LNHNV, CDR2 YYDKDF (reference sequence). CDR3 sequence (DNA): TGTGCCACCAGCAGAGGTAGCGGGGGCAACTCACAAGAGACCCAGTACTTC. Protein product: CATSRGSGGNSQETQYF.

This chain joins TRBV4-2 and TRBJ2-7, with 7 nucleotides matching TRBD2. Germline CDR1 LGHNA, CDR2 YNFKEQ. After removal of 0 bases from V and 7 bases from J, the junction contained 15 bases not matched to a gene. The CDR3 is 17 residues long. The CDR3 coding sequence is TGTGCCAGCAGCCAAGAATGGGCCGGCAGCGGGGCGGGGGAGCAGTACTTC. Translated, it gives CASSQEWAGSGAGEQYF.

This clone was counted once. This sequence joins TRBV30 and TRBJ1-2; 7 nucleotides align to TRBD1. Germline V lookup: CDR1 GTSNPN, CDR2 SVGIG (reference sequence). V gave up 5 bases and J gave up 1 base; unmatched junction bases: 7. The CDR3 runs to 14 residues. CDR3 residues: CAWGPPGGNYGYTF. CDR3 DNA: TGTGCCTGGGGACCTCCAGGGGGTAACTATGGCTACACCTTC.

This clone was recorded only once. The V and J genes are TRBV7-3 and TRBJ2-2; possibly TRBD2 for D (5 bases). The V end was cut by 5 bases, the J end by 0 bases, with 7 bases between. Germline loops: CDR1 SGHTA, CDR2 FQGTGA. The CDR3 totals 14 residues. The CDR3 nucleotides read TGTGCCAGCAGCCGGGAATCGAACACCGGGGAGCTGTTTTTT. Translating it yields CASSRESNTGELFF.

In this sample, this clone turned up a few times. The CDR3 sequence: CASSQTRGVTEAFF. The CDR3, as DNA: TGCGCCAGCAGCCAAACACGAGGAGTAACTGAAGCTTTCTTT. The chain uses TRBV4-3 and TRBJ1-1; D remains unclear. Trimming stripped 2 bases from V and 5 bases from J, with 12 bases between. This CDR3 is 14 amino acids long. The V gene's germline CDR1 is LGHNA and CDR2 YSLEER.

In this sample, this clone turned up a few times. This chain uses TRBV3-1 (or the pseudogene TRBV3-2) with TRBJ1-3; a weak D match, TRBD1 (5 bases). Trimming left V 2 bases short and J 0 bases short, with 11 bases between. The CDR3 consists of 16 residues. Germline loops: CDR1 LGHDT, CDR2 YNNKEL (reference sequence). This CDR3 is CASSQLTGHSGNTIYF. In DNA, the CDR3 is TGTGCCAGCAGCCAACTAACAGGTCACTCTGGAAACACCATATATTTT.

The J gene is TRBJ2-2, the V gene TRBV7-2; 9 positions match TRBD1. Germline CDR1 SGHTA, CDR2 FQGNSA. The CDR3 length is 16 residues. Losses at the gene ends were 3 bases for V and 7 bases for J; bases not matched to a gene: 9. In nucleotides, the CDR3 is TGTGCCAGCAGCTTCAGAGGGGGACAGGGAGTCGGGGAGCTGTTTTTT. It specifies CASSFRGGQGVGELFF.

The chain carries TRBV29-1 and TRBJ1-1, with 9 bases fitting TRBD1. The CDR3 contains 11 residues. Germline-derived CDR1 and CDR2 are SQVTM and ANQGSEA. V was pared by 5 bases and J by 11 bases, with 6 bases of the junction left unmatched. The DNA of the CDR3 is TGCAGCGTTCTGGGACAGGGTATCGCTTTCTTT. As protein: CSVLGQGIAFF.

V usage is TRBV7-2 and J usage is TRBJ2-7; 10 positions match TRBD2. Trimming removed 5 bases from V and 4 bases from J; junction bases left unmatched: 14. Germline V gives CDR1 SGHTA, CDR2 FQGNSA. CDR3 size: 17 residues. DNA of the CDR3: TGTGCCAGCAGCCTCGCCGGGCTAGCGGGAGACCCGTACGAGCAGTACTTC. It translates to CASSLAGLAGDPYEQYF.

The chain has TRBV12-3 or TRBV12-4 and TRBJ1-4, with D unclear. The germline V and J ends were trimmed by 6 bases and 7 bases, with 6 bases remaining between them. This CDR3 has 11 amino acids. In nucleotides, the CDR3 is TGTGCCAGCAGGAATAGTGAAAAACTGTTTTTT. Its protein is CASRNSEKLFF.

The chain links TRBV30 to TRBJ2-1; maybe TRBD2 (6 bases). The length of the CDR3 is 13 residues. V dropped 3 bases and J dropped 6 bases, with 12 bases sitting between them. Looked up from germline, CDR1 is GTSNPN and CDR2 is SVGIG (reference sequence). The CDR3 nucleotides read TGTGCCTGGAGGGGGGGATATGGCAATGAGCAGTTCTTC. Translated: CAWRGGYGNEQFF.

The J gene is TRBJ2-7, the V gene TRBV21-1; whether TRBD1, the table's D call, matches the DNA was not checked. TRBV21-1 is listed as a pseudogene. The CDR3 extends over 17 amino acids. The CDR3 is CASSLRDTQRGFYEQYF. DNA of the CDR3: TGTGCCAGCAGCTTACGGGACACCCAAAGGGGCTTCTACGAGCAGTACTTC.

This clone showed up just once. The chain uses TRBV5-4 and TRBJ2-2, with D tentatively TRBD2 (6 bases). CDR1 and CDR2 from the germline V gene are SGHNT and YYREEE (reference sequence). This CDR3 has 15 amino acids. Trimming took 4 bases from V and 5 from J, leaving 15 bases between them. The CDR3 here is CASSLFRETTGELFF. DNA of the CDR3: TGTGCCAGCAGCCTCTTTCGGGAGACAACCGGGGAGCTGTTTTTT.

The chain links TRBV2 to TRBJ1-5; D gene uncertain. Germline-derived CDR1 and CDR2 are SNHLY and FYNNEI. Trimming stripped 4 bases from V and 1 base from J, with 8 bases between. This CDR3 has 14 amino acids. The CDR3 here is CASSGRRSNQPQHF. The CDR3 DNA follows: TGTGCCAGCAGTGGGAGGAGGAGCAATCAGCCCCAGCATTTT.

The CDR3, as DNA: TGTGCCAGTAGTACCCGACAGCAAGCTAACTATGGCTACACCTTC. Translated, it gives CASSTRQQANYGYTF. The chain combines TRBV19 with TRBJ1-2, with D possibly TRBD1 on 5 matching bases. Trimming pared 4 bases from V and 0 bases from J, leaving 12 bases between. Germline values: CDR1 LNHDA, CDR2 SQIVND (reference sequence). The CDR3 runs 15 residues.

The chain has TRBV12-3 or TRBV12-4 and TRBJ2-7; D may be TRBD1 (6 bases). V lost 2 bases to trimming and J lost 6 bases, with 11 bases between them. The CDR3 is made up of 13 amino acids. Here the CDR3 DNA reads TGTGCCAGCAGTTTATCCTCAGGGGTCGAGCAGTACTTC. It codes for CASSLSSGVEQYF.

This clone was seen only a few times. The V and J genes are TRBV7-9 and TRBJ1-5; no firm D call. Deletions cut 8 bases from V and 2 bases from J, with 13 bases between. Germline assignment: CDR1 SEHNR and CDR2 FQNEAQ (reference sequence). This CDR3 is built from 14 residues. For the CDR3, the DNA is TGTGCCAGCCATGCGGGGTCTGGCAATCAGCCCCAGCATTTT. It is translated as CASHAGSGNQPQHF.

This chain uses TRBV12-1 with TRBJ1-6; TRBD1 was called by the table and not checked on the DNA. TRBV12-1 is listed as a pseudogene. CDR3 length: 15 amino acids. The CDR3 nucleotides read TGTGCCAGCAGCTTAGCCGGGACAGTTAATTCACCCCTCCACTTT. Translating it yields CASSLAGTVNSPLHF.

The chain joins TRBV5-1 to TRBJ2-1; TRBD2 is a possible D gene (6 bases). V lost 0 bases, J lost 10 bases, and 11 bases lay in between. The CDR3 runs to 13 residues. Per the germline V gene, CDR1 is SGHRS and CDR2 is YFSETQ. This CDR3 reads CASSLVGGKEQFF. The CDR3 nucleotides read TGCGCCAGCAGCTTGGTGGGAGGAAAGGAGCAGTTCTTC.

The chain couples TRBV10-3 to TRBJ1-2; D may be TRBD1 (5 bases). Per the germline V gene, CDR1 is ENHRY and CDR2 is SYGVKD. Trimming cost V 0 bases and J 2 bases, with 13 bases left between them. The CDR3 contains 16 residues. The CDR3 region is CAISESWGGSNYGYTF. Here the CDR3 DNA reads TGTGCCATCAGTGAGTCATGGGGGGGATCAAACTATGGCTACACCTTC.

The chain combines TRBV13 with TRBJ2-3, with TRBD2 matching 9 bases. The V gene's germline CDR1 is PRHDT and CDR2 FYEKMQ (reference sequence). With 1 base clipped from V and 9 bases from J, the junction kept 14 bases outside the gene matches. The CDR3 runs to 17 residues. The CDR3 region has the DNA TGTGCCAGCAGCTTAGACGGTGGCGGGAGGGCGAGGAAAACGCAGTATTTT. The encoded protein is CASSLDGGGRARKTQYF.

CDR3 amino acids: CASSLGVVGRGMFEQFF. For the CDR3, the DNA is TGCGCCAGCAGCTTGGGTGTAGTTGGCAGGGGGATGTTTGAGCAGTTCTTC. This chain connects TRBV5-1 to TRBJ2-1; 7 bases align to TRBD1. Unmatched junction bases numbered 15, after V lost 0 bases and J lost 9 bases. The CDR3 length is 17 residues. Germline values: CDR1 SGHRS, CDR2 YFSETQ.

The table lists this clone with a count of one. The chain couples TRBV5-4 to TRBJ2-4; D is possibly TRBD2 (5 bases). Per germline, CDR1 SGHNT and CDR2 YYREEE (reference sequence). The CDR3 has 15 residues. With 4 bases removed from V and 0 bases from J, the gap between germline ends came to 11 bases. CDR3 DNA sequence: TGTGCCAGCAGCACCCGGGAACTAGCCAAAAACATTCAGTACTTC. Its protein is CASSTRELAKNIQYF.